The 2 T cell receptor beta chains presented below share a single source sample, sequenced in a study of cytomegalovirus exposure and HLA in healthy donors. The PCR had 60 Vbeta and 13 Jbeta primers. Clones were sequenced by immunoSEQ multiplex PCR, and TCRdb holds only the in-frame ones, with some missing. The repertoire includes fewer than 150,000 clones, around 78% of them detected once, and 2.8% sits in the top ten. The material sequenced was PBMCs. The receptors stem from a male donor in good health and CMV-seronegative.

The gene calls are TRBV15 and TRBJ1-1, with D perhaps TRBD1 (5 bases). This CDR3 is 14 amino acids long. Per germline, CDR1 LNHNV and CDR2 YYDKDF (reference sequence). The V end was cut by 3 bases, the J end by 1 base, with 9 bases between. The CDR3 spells CATSRTVENTEAFF. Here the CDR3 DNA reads TGTGCCACCAGCAGGACAGTAGAGAACACTGAAGCTTTCTTT.

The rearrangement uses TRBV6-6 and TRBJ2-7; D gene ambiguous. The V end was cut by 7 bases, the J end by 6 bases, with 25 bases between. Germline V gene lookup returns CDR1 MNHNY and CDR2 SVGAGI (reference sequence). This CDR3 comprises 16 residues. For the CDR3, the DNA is TGTGCCAGCATTCCGCCCGGCGGAGAGGCTGCCAGCGAGCAGTACTTC. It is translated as CASIPPGGEAASEQYF.